The 15 T cell receptor beta chains below come from one sample, sequenced in a study of T-cell reconstitution after alpha-beta-depleted transplantation in children. Unique molecular identifiers were incorporated when the TCRbeta library was constructed. TCRdb itself ran the PCR reads through MiXCR, one entry per CDR3 protein. The sample yields about 610,000 distinct CDR3 sequences, 10% to 13% seen once. Specimen: PBMCs from the stem cell graft donor, collected from the stem cell graft. These receptors were obtained from a human donor who donated a stem cell graft to a child with acute myeloid leukemia.

CDR3 loop: CAWSVGDYEQYF. CDR3 in DNA: TGTGCCTGGAGTGTCGGGGATTACGAGCAGTACTTC. The rearrangement uses TRBV30 and TRBJ2-7; D may be TRBD2 (5 bases). V was trimmed by 0 bases and J by 4 bases, leaving 7 bases between them. Germline V CDR1 and CDR2: GTSNPN, SVGIG (reference sequence). The CDR3 contains 12 residues.

This clonotype was observed a handful of times. This chain links TRBV6-1 with TRBJ2-3; D may correspond to TRBD1 or TRBD2 (6 bases each). This CDR3 is built from 15 residues. Trimming cost V 8 bases and J 4 bases, with 19 bases left between them. The germline V gene encodes CDR1 MNHNS and CDR2 SASEGT. CDR3 DNA sequence: TGTGCCAGCGTATCAAACCGGGGGCGGGCAGATACGCAGTATTTT. Its protein product is CASVSNRGRADTQYF.

There are many counts of this clonotype. The chain employs TRBV12-3 or TRBV12-4 and TRBJ2-7; D tentatively reads TRBD1 or TRBD2 (5 bases each). V gave up 8 bases and J gave up 4 bases, with 21 bases separating them. CDR3 length equals 15 residues. DNA for the CDR3: TGTGCCAGCTGCCCCATACACGGGGACGGTTACGAGCAGTACTTC. Amino acids: CASCPIHGDGYEQYF.

This clonotype was observed many times. The J gene is TRBJ1-3, the V gene TRBV6-1; TRBD1 matches 7 bases. The CDR3 consists of 15 residues. V trimming: 6 bases; J trimming: 4 bases; junction bases outside the gene matches: 9. Germline V CDR1 and CDR2: MNHNS, SASEGT. The CDR3 nucleotides read TGTGCCAGCAGCAGACAGGGACAGCTCGGAAACACCATATATTTT. This encodes CASSRQGQLGNTIYF.

This clonotype was detected ten times or more. This rearrangement joins TRBV12-3 or TRBV12-4 to TRBJ2-1; D is uncertain. Trimming took off 2 bases at V and 5 bases at J, with 13 bases between the two ends. The CDR3 totals 15 residues. DNA of the CDR3: TGTGCCAGCAGTTTAAAGGTTGGCAGGAACAATGAGCAGTTCTTC. Translating gives CASSLKVGRNNEQFF.

This clonotype was found many times. The chain couples TRBV7-9 to TRBJ2-3, with 10 bases identical to TRBD2. The germline gives CDR1 SEHNR, CDR2 FQNEAQ (reference sequence). CDR3 length: 15 amino acids. V shed 4 bases and J 4 bases; nucleotides not matched to a gene: 5. CDR3 amino acids: CASSWSSGSADTQYF. The DNA of the CDR3 is TGTGCCAGCAGCTGGTCTAGCGGGAGCGCAGATACGCAGTATTTT.

This clonotype was detected only a few times. The V and J genes are TRBV29-1 and TRBJ2-2, with a possible D match to TRBD2 (7 bases). V lost 7 bases, J lost 5 bases, and 20 bases lay in between. Germline V gene data show CDR1 as SQVTM and CDR2 as ANQGSEA. The CDR3 is 15 amino acids. DNA of the CDR3: TGCAGCGCCAAGAGCGGGACACTCGGGACCGGGGAGCTGTTTTTT. Residues: CSAKSGTLGTGELFF.

The table lists this clonotype with many counts. The chain employs TRBV27 and TRBJ1-5; tentatively, D is TRBD1 (6 bases). The length of the CDR3 is 15 residues. The germline V gene has CDR1 MNHEY and CDR2 SMNVEV (reference sequence). V was clipped by 3 bases and J by 3 bases, with 12 bases between them. The CDR3 is CASSFSGDANQPQHF. The CDR3 nucleotides read TGTGCCAGCAGTTTTTCAGGGGACGCCAATCAGCCCCAGCATTTT.

This clonotype was seen a handful of times. The rearrangement links TRBV6-2 or TRBV6-3 to TRBJ2-1; TRBD2 matches 11 bases. The germline gives CDR1 MNHEY, CDR2 SVGEGT. The CDR3 length is 13 residues. V lost 6 bases and J lost 15; bases outside the gene matches: 10. DNA of the CDR3: TGTGCCAGCAGACAAAATACGGGACTAGCGGCGTTCTTC. Its protein product is CASRQNTGLAAFF.

This clonotype came up a few times. The rearrangement links TRBV7-2 to TRBJ2-7, with 7 nucleotides matching TRBD2. V lost 1 base, J lost 7 bases, and 10 bases stayed unmatched. In germline, CDR1 is SGHTA, CDR2 FQGNSA. This CDR3 has 15 amino acids. In DNA, the CDR3 is TGTGCCAGCAGCTTAGAATGGGCGGGAGCAGGGGAGCAGTACTTC. Translating gives CASSLEWAGAGEQYF.

CDR3 DNA sequence: TGCGCCAGCAGCTTAGGAGCGGGATATCGGGACATTCAGTACTTC. Its translation is CASSLGAGYRDIQYF. V and J are TRBV5-1 and TRBJ2-4; 7 nucleotides match TRBD2. J gave up 8 bases and V 2 bases, and 10 bases lay outside the gene matches. This CDR3 has 15 residues. Germline assignment: CDR1 SGHRS and CDR2 YFSETQ.

This rearrangement joins TRBV7-9 to TRBJ2-5; no reliable D call. The germline CDR1 and CDR2 sequences are SEHNR and FQNEAQ (reference sequence). The CDR3 totals 15 residues. Trimming took off 5 bases at V and 3 bases at J, with 16 bases between the two ends. In DNA form, the CDR3 reads TGTGCCAGCAGCCCTGCGACTCGAACTAAAGAGACCCAGTACTTC. It is translated as CASSPATRTKETQYF.

The rearrangement joins TRBV29-1 to TRBJ2-2, with unresolved D. Germline V CDR1 and CDR2: SQVTM, ANQGSEA. The V end was cut by 4 bases, the J end by 1 base, with 4 bases between. The CDR3 loop spans 12 amino acids. CDR3 sequence reads: CSVVVNTGELFF. CDR3 DNA: TGCAGCGTTGTCGTGAACACCGGGGAGCTGTTTTTT.

A few counts support this clonotype. The chain employs TRBV12-3 or TRBV12-4 and TRBJ2-3, with 10 bases fitting TRBD2. J was trimmed by 3 bases and V by 6 bases; bases with no gene match: 9. This CDR3 is built from 16 residues. CDR3: CASRPLAGEETDTQYF. The CDR3 DNA sequence: TGTGCCAGCAGACCTCTAGCGGGAGAAGAGACAGATACGCAGTATTTT.

This chain joins TRBV20-1 and TRBJ2-1, with D possibly TRBD2 on 6 matching bases. V lost 0 bases to trimming and J lost 2 bases, with 11 bases between them. Germline values: CDR1 DFQATT, CDR2 SNEGSKA (reference sequence). The CDR3 contains 15 residues. The CDR3: CSARDRGNPYNEQFF. In DNA form, the CDR3 reads TGCAGTGCTAGAGATCGCGGGAACCCCTACAATGAGCAGTTCTTC.